This T cell receptor (beta chain) was sequenced during a study of chemoradiotherapy in HPV16-positive cancers (dated by TCRdb to 2021 to 2024). A note on the overall study: Candidate HPV-specific T-cell clones and common TCR motifs were defined by functional T-cell assays performed on cells from two HPV16-positive patients. The study asked whether T-cell immunity to the HPV oncoproteins E6 and E7 changes during chemoradiotherapy and whether this immunity affects survival. Next, the candidate HPV-specific TCRs and motifs were followed in TCR repertoires from over 85 patients with HPV-related cancers.

The germline V gene yields SNHLY for CDR1 and FYNNEI for CDR2. V is pared back by 6 bases and J by 5 bases, with 10 bases lying between the germline termini. The CDR3, from cysteine to phenylalanine, totals 12 residues. The DNA shown is the 36-base CDR3, in frame from base 1. As concerns this clone: Its antigen is still unknown. No clone much larger than this one lies a single base away; base qualities are absent.

Repertoires were sampled repeatedly over the course of chemoradiotherapy so that clonal expansion in the tumor microenvironment could be followed. Overall results and qualifications from the work: The survival association was reported for HPV16-positive patients, and the functional definition of HPV-specific T cells was derived from only a couple of HPV16-positive patients. Improved recurrence-free survival in HPV16-positive patients was associated with expansion of HPV-responsive T cells during chemoradiotherapy. Expansion of candidate HPV-specific clones and E7-related TCR motifs was observed in the tumor microenvironment during treatment, whereas no such expansion was observed for non-HPV-specific T cells.

The library was generated by the immunoSEQ multiplex PCR assay. TCRdb's version of the immuneACCESS table is confined to in-frame rearrangements and falls short of the full clone set. An unresolved V gene accounts for under half of the shortfall where checked; the remainder is of unknown origin. In this sample the table shows some 14,000 clones, 55% to 75% of which occur a single time. The ten largest clones capture about 19% of the sample. The biological material was taken from a patient who underwent chemoradiotherapy. The chain employs TRBV2 and TRBJ1-1; TRBD1 could be the D gene, as 5 bases match. The TCR was taken from a human donor with HPV-associated anogenital cancer. The bases are TGTGCCAGCAGAGGGGACTGGACTGAAGCTTTCTTT. The resulting protein is CASRGDWTEAFF. Full variable domain (CDR3 extended with the reference TRBV2 and TRBJ1-1 proteins): EPEVTQTPSHQVTQMGQEVILRCVPISNHLYFYWYRQILGQKVEFLVSFYNNEISEKSEIFDDQFSVERPDGSNFTLKIRSTKLEDSAMYFCASRGDWTEAFFGQGTRLTVV.